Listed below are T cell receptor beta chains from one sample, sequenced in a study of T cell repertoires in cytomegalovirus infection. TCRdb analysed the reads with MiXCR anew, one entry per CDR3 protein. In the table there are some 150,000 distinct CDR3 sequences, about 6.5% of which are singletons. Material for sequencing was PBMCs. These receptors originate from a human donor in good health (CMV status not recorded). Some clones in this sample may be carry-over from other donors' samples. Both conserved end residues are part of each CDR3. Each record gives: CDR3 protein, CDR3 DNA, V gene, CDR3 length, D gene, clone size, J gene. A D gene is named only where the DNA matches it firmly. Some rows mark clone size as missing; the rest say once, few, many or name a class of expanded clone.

CDR3 protein: CASSPDGGSHEQYF; CDR3 DNA: TGTGCCAGCAGCCCCGACGGGGGCTCCCACGAGCAGTACTTC; V gene: TRBV7-3; CDR3 length: 14; D gene: .; clone size: many; J gene: TRBJ2-7
CDR3 protein: CASTFGWDTEAFF; CDR3 DNA: TGTGCCAGCACCTTTGGGTGGGACACTGAAGCTTTCTTT; V gene: TRBV7-2; CDR3 length: 13; D gene: .; clone size: many; J gene: TRBJ1-1
CDR3 protein: CASSTGTGAAVSPLHF; CDR3 DNA: TGTGCCAGCAGTACAGGGACAGGGGCAGCCGTTTCACCCCTCCACTTT; V gene: TRBV6-5; CDR3 length: 16; D gene: TRBD1; clone size: .; J gene: TRBJ1-6
CDR3 protein: CASSFLENTIYF; CDR3 DNA: TGTGCCAGCAGTTTTCTTGAAAACACCATATATTTT; V gene: TRBV12-3/TRBV12-4; CDR3 length: 12; D gene: .; clone size: few; J gene: TRBJ1-3
CDR3 protein: CASMGERETHPIQYF; CDR3 DNA: TGTGCCAGCATGGGGGAAAGGGAGACCCATCCCATTCAGTACTTC; V gene: TRBV6-2/TRBV6-3; CDR3 length: 15; D gene: .; clone size: many; J gene: TRBJ2-4
CDR3 protein: CSAPQGNYGYTF; CDR3 DNA: TGCAGTGCTCCACAGGGGAACTATGGCTACACCTTC; V gene: TRBV20-1; CDR3 length: 12; D gene: TRBD1; clone size: .; J gene: TRBJ1-2
CDR3 protein: CASSPAGEANTEAFF; CDR3 DNA: TGTGCCAGCAGTCCGGCCGGGGAGGCGAACACTGAAGCTTTCTTT; V gene: TRBV12-3/TRBV12-4; CDR3 length: 15; D gene: .; clone size: .; J gene: TRBJ1-1
CDR3 protein: CASSIDQSGDNEQFF; CDR3 DNA: TGTGCCAGTAGTATAGATCAGTCCGGGGACAATGAGCAGTTCTTC; V gene: TRBV19; CDR3 length: 15; D gene: .; clone size: many; J gene: TRBJ2-1
CDR3 protein: CASSFHQLAEKLFF; CDR3 DNA: TGTGCCAGCAGCTTTCACCAGTTAGCTGAAAAACTGTTTTTT; V gene: TRBV7-2; CDR3 length: 14; D gene: .; clone size: many; J gene: TRBJ1-4
CDR3 protein: CSATTSGGTEPQYF; CDR3 DNA: TGCAGTGCCACGACTAGCGGGGGGACGGAGCCCCAGTACTTC; V gene: TRBV20-1; CDR3 length: 14; D gene: TRBD2; clone size: .; J gene: TRBJ2-5
CDR3 protein: CASSLTTSTDTQYF; CDR3 DNA: TGTGCCAGCAGCCTCACAACAAGCACAGATACGCAGTATTTT; V gene: TRBV7-9; CDR3 length: 14; D gene: .; clone size: many; J gene: TRBJ2-3
CDR3 protein: CASSLGGLNYEQFF; CDR3 DNA: TGTGCCAGCAGCTTAGGGGGGCTGAATTATGAGCAGTTCTTC; V gene: TRBV5-5; CDR3 length: 14; D gene: .; clone size: many; J gene: TRBJ2-1
CDR3 protein: CASSSPGFEETQYF; CDR3 DNA: TGTGCCAGCAGCTCCCCGGGTTTTGAAGAGACCCAGTACTTC; V gene: TRBV7-8; CDR3 length: 14; D gene: .; clone size: many; J gene: TRBJ2-5
CDR3 protein: CASSPFAWSDPSGANVLTF; CDR3 DNA: TGTGCCAGCAGCCCTTTCGCCTGGAGCGATCCTTCTGGGGCCAACGTCCTGACTTTC; V gene: TRBV7-2; CDR3 length: 19; D gene: .; clone size: many; J gene: TRBJ2-6
CDR3 protein: CASSPVTNTEAFF; CDR3 DNA: TGTGCCAGCAGTCCAGTGACGAACACTGAAGCTTTCTTT; V gene: TRBV6-2/TRBV6-3; CDR3 length: 13; D gene: .; clone size: many; J gene: TRBJ1-1
CDR3 protein: CSVGPSGGPTDTQYF; CDR3 DNA: TGCAGCGTTGGCCCGTCCGGGGGCCCCACAGATACGCAGTATTTT; V gene: TRBV29-1; CDR3 length: 15; D gene: .; clone size: few; J gene: TRBJ2-3
CDR3 protein: CASSPLRSREQYF; CDR3 DNA: TGTGCCAGCAGCCCGCTGAGAAGCCGCGAGCAGTACTTC; V gene: TRBV7-2; CDR3 length: 13; D gene: .; clone size: many; J gene: TRBJ2-7
CDR3 protein: CSGGMNTGELFF; CDR3 DNA: TGCAGCGGGGGGATGAACACCGGGGAGCTGTTTTTT; V gene: TRBV29-1; CDR3 length: 12; D gene: .; clone size: few; J gene: TRBJ2-2
CDR3 protein: CASSLEGSDTGELFF; CDR3 DNA: TGCGCCAGCAGCTTGGAGGGCAGTGACACCGGGGAGCTGTTTTTT; V gene: TRBV5-1; CDR3 length: 15; D gene: .; clone size: .; J gene: TRBJ2-2
CDR3 protein: CASSQETGEVTDTQYF; CDR3 DNA: TGCGCCAGCAGCCAAGAGACAGGGGAAGTAACAGATACGCAGTATTTT; V gene: TRBV4-1; CDR3 length: 16; D gene: TRBD1; clone size: many; J gene: TRBJ2-3
CDR3 protein: CASSFAKGARNTEAFF; CDR3 DNA: TGTGCCAGCAGCTTCGCGAAAGGGGCCCGGAACACTGAAGCTTTCTTT; V gene: TRBV5-6; CDR3 length: 16; D gene: .; clone size: .; J gene: TRBJ1-1
CDR3 protein: CASSLSRGTNEKLFF; CDR3 DNA: TGTGCCAGCAGTTTATCCAGAGGTACTAATGAAAAACTGTTTTTT; V gene: TRBV28; CDR3 length: 15; D gene: .; clone size: few; J gene: TRBJ1-4
CDR3 protein: CASSRTSYNEQFF; CDR3 DNA: TGTGCCAGCAGCCGGACCTCTTACAATGAGCAGTTCTTC; V gene: TRBV7-2; CDR3 length: 13; D gene: .; clone size: many; J gene: TRBJ2-1
CDR3 protein: CASRRDHYSNQPQHF; CDR3 DNA: TGTGCCAGTAGGCGGGACCATTATAGCAATCAGCCCCAGCATTTT; V gene: TRBV19; CDR3 length: 15; D gene: .; clone size: many; J gene: TRBJ1-5
CDR3 protein: CASSLLAQGAPHEQYF; CDR3 DNA: TGTGCCAGCAGCTTATTAGCACAGGGGGCACCCCACGAGCAGTACTTC; V gene: TRBV7-2; CDR3 length: 16; D gene: TRBD1; clone size: many; J gene: TRBJ2-7
CDR3 protein: CASSRGQGRFNGYTF; CDR3 DNA: TGTGCCAGCAGCCGGGGACAGGGGAGGTTCAATGGCTACACCTTC; V gene: TRBV7-2; CDR3 length: 15; D gene: TRBD1; clone size: .; J gene: TRBJ1-2
CDR3 protein: CASSITGPYEQYF; CDR3 DNA: TGTGCCAGCAGTATTACAGGCCCCTACGAGCAGTACTTC; V gene: TRBV28; CDR3 length: 13; D gene: .; clone size: .; J gene: TRBJ2-7
CDR3 protein: CASSFHLEGRQSSYNEQFF; CDR3 DNA: TGTGCCAGCAGTTTCCACCTGGAGGGAAGACAAAGCTCCTACAATGAGCAGTTCTTC; V gene: TRBV28; CDR3 length: 19; D gene: .; clone size: .; J gene: TRBJ2-1
CDR3 protein: CAIRPGQLSYEQYF; CDR3 DNA: TGTGCCATCAGACCGGGACAGCTCTCCTACGAGCAGTACTTC; V gene: TRBV10-3; CDR3 length: 14; D gene: TRBD1; clone size: few; J gene: TRBJ2-7
CDR3 protein: CSAERAPAEGETQYF; CDR3 DNA: TGCAGTGCTGAACGGGCCCCCGCTGAGGGAGAGACCCAGTACTTC; V gene: TRBV20-1; CDR3 length: 15; D gene: .; clone size: many; J gene: TRBJ2-5
CDR3 protein: CASSTEPSWEQYF; CDR3 DNA: TGTGCCAGCAGCACAGAACCGTCGTGGGAGCAGTACTTC; V gene: TRBV12-3/TRBV12-4; CDR3 length: 13; D gene: .; clone size: many; J gene: TRBJ2-7
CDR3 protein: CSVSSGGFYNEQFF; CDR3 DNA: TGCAGTGTCTCCAGCGGGGGCTTCTACAATGAGCAGTTCTTC; V gene: TRBV20-1; CDR3 length: 14; D gene: TRBD2; clone size: .; J gene: TRBJ2-1
CDR3 protein: CASRTGGRETQYF; CDR3 DNA: TGTGCCAGCAGAACAGGGGGAAGGGAGACCCAGTACTTC; V gene: TRBV28; CDR3 length: 13; D gene: TRBD1; clone size: many; J gene: TRBJ2-5
CDR3 protein: CASSHLETQYF; CDR3 DNA: TGTGCCAGCAGCCACCTAGAGACCCAGTACTTC; V gene: TRBV14; CDR3 length: 11; D gene: .; clone size: .; J gene: TRBJ2-5
CDR3 protein: CASSRDSQNTGELFF; CDR3 DNA: TGCGCCAGCAGCCGGGACAGTCAGAACACCGGGGAGCTGTTTTTT; V gene: TRBV5-1; CDR3 length: 15; D gene: TRBD1; clone size: many; J gene: TRBJ2-2
CDR3 protein: CASRQGGIGAEAFF; CDR3 DNA: TGTGCCAGCCGACAGGGGGGGATTGGGGCTGAAGCTTTCTTT; V gene: TRBV19; CDR3 length: 14; D gene: TRBD1; clone size: many; J gene: TRBJ1-1